These 8 T cell receptor beta chains share one sample of origin, sequenced in a study of multiple sclerosis patients with progressive multifocal leukoencephalopathy. The protocol was immunoSEQ multiplex PCR, while the TCRdb copy is restricted to in-frame clones and leaves out a portion. The sample yields tens of thousands of clones, approximately 92% seen once. Stated time point: before natalizumab initiation. The sequencing sample was made of PBMCs. Every receptor here comes from a man aged 30 to 39 with multiple sclerosis.

This clone was detected only once. The chain recombines TRBV2 with TRBJ2-5, with 8 bases aligning to TRBD1. The J call may be in error: the DNA end matches TRBJ2-7 better. CDR3 length: 13 amino acids. Germline V gene data show CDR1 as SNHLY and CDR2 as FYNNEI. This CDR3 reads CASSGQGWYEQYF. CDR3 DNA: TGTGCCAGCAGTGGACAGGGGTGGTACGAGCAGTACTTC.

The J gene is TRBJ2-3, the V gene TRBV5-6, with 9 positions matching TRBD1. Looked up from germline, CDR1 is SGHDT and CDR2 is YYEEEE. J gave up 7 bases and V 3 bases, and 9 bases lay outside the gene matches. CDR3 length: 15 residues. The CDR3 region is CASSYGTGSFNTQYF. In nucleotides, the CDR3 is TGTGCCAGCAGCTACGGGACAGGGAGTTTTAATACGCAGTATTTT.

In its sample, this clone was seen once. The chain combines TRBV15 with TRBJ1-2, with a weak D call TRBD1 (6 bases). The CDR3 is made up of 14 amino acids. Germline V gene data show CDR1 as LNHNV and CDR2 as YYDKDF (reference sequence). V gave up 3 bases and J gave up 2 bases, with 10 bases separating them. CDR3 nucleotide sequence: TGTGCCACCAGCAGGGGGGGGCCCAACTATGGCTACACCTTC. Translated, it gives CATSRGGPNYGYTF.

V is TRBV10-3 and J is TRBJ1-5; TRBD1 matches at 10 bases. Germline V lookup: CDR1 ENHRY, CDR2 SYGVKD. The V gene end was trimmed by 0 bases and the J gene end by 0 bases; junction bases not matched to a gene: 5. The CDR3 spans 18 residues. CDR3 DNA sequence: TGTGCCATCAGTGAGTCCCCGGGACAGGGGAATAGCAATCAGCCCCAGCATTTT. Its translation is CAISESPGQGNSNQPQHF.

The rearrangement links TRBV5-6 to TRBJ2-5, with D perhaps TRBD1 or TRBD2 (5 bases each). CDR3 length: 12 residues. Per the germline V gene, CDR1 is SGHDT and CDR2 is YYEEEE. With 5 bases removed from V and 7 bases from J, the gap between germline ends came to 12 bases. The CDR3 coding sequence is TGTGCCAGCAGGGGACCCCGGGGGACCCAGTACTTC. Translating it yields CASRGPRGTQYF.

The chain recombines TRBV5-4 with TRBJ2-5, with D hard to call. The CDR3 extends over 16 amino acids. CDR1 and CDR2 from the germline V gene are SGHNT and YYREEE (reference sequence). V was trimmed by 0 bases and J by 5 bases, leaving 17 bases between them. The chain's CDR3 is CASSLDALPFGETQYF. Here the CDR3 DNA reads TGTGCCAGCAGCTTGGATGCCCTCCCATTCGGGGAGACCCAGTACTTC.

The J gene is TRBJ2-1, the V gene TRBV6-1; D is unclear. Trimming removed 4 bases at V and 3 bases at J, with 10 bases between. This CDR3 is 14 amino acids long. Germline CDR1 and CDR2: MNHNS and SASEGT. As DNA, the CDR3 is TGTGCCAGCAGTGCCCGGCTGGGCTACAATGAGCAGTTCTTC. Amino acids: CASSARLGYNEQFF.

The chain is built from TRBV5-1 and TRBJ1-6; D remains unclear. The CDR3 is 15 residues long. The germline gives CDR1 SGHRS, CDR2 YFSETQ. The germline V and J ends were trimmed by 2 bases and 7 bases, with 13 bases remaining between them. For the CDR3, the DNA is TGCGCCAGCAGCTTAGACGGCTTTTGGAATTCACCCCTCCACTTT. Its translation: CASSLDGFWNSPLHF.